In this sample, the clone carrying this TCR beta chain turned up a few times. Its antigen is as yet unknown. This CDR3 comprises 15 residues. V was pared by 5 bases and J by 4 bases, with 9 bases of the junction left unmatched. CDR1 and CDR2 (germline): SEHNR, FQNEAQ (reference sequence). These data originate in a study of beta chain features in type 1 diabetes. Study observations and caveats: The study found moderately but significantly shorter TCRB CDR3s in all four CD4+ subsets of Type 1 diabetes patients. PCR, the amplification step, might favor shorter templates, equally in patients and controls.

As every portion of the isolated RNA was reverse transcribed, the sequencing read expressed TCRB transcripts. Produced via immunoSEQ multiplex PCR; TCRdb's table is partial and in-frame only. Among roughly 130,000 clones listed, about a tenth were seen once. The TCR originated in a man younger than 30 in good health. This rearrangement joins TRBV7-9 to TRBJ2-5; 8 bases match TRBD1. The source material was central memory CD4+ T cells from blood. The chain's CDR3 is CASSNQGATGETQYF. CDR3 sequence (DNA): TGTGCCAGCAGCAATCAGGGGGCTACGGGAGAGACCCAGTACTTC. The complete variable domain, with remaining parts taken from reference TRBV7-9 and TRBJ2-5, reads DTGVSQNPRHKITKRGQNVTFRCDPISEHNRLYWYRQTLGQGPEFLTYFQNEAQLEKSRLLSDRFSAERPKGSFSTLEIQRTEQGDSAMYLCASSNQGATGETQYFGPGTRLLVL.